This section outlines one T cell receptor (beta chain) sequence together with its context. Libraries were prepared by immunoSEQ multiplex PCR; TCRdb keeps only in-frame clonotypes and omits some of them. The sample has about 110,000 clones; around 90% are singletons. The data are from a study of T cell changes during pregnancy in multiple sclerosis. Trimming took 2 bases from V and 6 from J; bases not matched to a gene: 6. The CDR3 covers 16 residues. CDR1 is SGHTS, CDR2 YDEGEE, per germline. The sample was peripheral blood, taken in the third trimester of pregnancy. The sequence was obtained from a female donor with multiple sclerosis, enrolled in a pregnancy study. This chain uses TRBV5-8 with TRBJ2-2; 11 positions agree with TRBD1. CDR3 amino acids: CASSFTGTGGPGELFF. Written as DNA, the CDR3 is TGTGCCAGCAGCTTTACTGGGACAGGGGGACCCGGGGAGCTGTTTTTT.